One and the same sample provided the 21 T cell receptor beta chains below, sequenced in a study of graft-versus-host responses after intestinal transplantation. The repertoire was sequenced with immunoSEQ multiplex PCR; TCRdb's copy has only in-frame clones and lacks some. The table lists about 86,000 clones, about 85% of them singletons. These receptors are not linked to any known antigen. The sample in question was unstimulated CD4+ T cells sorted from spleen or lymph node cells, obtained before transplant. The origin of the receptors is a human donor who was the organ donor for an intestinal transplant.

The chain recombines TRBV15 with TRBJ1-1; weak D call: TRBD1 (6 bases). The CDR3 has 14 amino acids. Trimming pared 0 bases from V and 7 bases from J, leaving 12 bases between. Germline V gene data show CDR1 as LNHNV and CDR2 as YYDKDF (reference sequence). In DNA form, the CDR3 reads TGTGCCACCAGCAGAGATAGGACAGCAAGTGAAGCTTTCTTT. Its protein product is CATSRDRTASEAFF.

J is TRBJ2-3 and V is TRBV19; D is possibly TRBD2 (6 bases). The CDR3 sequence is 14 residues long. Germline V lookup: CDR1 LNHDA, CDR2 SQIVND (reference sequence). V gave up 4 bases and J gave up 4 bases, with 12 bases separating them. CDR3 sequence reads: CASSKTSSSDTQYF. As DNA, the CDR3 is TGTGCCAGTAGTAAGACTAGTTCGTCAGATACGCAGTATTTT.

The rearrangement joins TRBV14 to TRBJ2-7; D unresolved. This CDR3 region has 15 residues. V shed 3 bases and J shed 7 bases, with 19 bases lying between them. The germline CDR1 and CDR2 sequences are SGHDN and FVKESK. The CDR3 bases are TGTGCCAGCAGCCAGTCCAGTGCCCGGGTTCTGGAGCAGTACTTC. Residues: CASSQSSARVLEQYF.

The CDR3 nucleotides are TGTGCCAGCAGCGCAGGGTCCTACGAGCAGTACTTC. This translates into CASSAGSYEQYF. V usage is TRBV6-1 and J usage is TRBJ2-7; a possible D gene is TRBD1 (5 bases). The CDR3 extends over 12 amino acids. From germline, CDR1 is MNHNS and CDR2 SASEGT. Trimming stripped 6 bases from V and 1 base from J, with 7 bases between.

The chain joins TRBV27 to TRBJ1-2, with 12 bases fitting TRBD1. V lost 4 bases to trimming and J lost 3 bases; unmatched junction nucleotides: 3. Looked up from germline, CDR1 is MNHEY and CDR2 is SMNVEV (reference sequence). This CDR3 is built from 15 residues. Here the CDR3 reads CASSSGTGGYYGYTF. The CDR3 DNA sequence: TGTGCCAGCAGTTCCGGGACAGGGGGCTACTATGGCTACACCTTC.

The rearrangement joins TRBV5-1 to TRBJ2-2; TRBD1 matches at 8 bases. The CDR3 totals 14 residues. CDR1 and CDR2 from the germline V gene are SGHRS and YFSETQ. Trimming at V came to 5 bases and at J to 0 bases, leaving 0 bases not matched to a gene. The CDR3 reads CASRQGANTGELFF. CDR3 bases: TGCGCCAGCAGACAGGGGGCGAACACCGGGGAGCTGTTTTTT. The full variable domain, in which reference TRBV5-1 and TRBJ2-2 provide the parts outside the CDR3, is KAGVTQTPRYLIKTRGQQVTLSCSPISGHRSVSWYQQTPGQGLQFLFEYFSETQRNKGNFPGRFSGRQFSNSRSEMNVSTLELGDSALYLCASRQGANTGELFFGEGSRLTVL.

The chain recombines TRBV4-2 with TRBJ1-1; 12 nucleotides line up with TRBD1. Trimming at V came to 1 base and at J to 12 bases, leaving 3 bases not matched to a gene. This CDR3 is 13 amino acids long. Per germline, CDR1 LGHNA and CDR2 YNFKEQ. The CDR3 reads CASSQGDRGQSFF. The CDR3 nucleotides read TGTGCCAGCAGCCAAGGGGACAGGGGGCAGTCTTTCTTT.

The chain combines TRBV5-8 with TRBJ2-5; unclear D gene. Germline CDR1 reads SGHTS; CDR2 reads YDEGEE. Trimming left V 5 bases short and J 5 bases short, with 10 bases between. The CDR3 has 12 residues. CDR3 coding DNA: TGTGCCAGCAGTTCGAACTGGGAGACCCAGTACTTC. It codes for CASSSNWETQYF.

The CDR3 region has the DNA TGTGCCAGCAGTTTAGTGGAGAGATACGAGCAGTACTTC. Protein sequence: CASSLVERYEQYF. The chain links TRBV28 to TRBJ2-7; D not certain. The CDR3 totals 13 residues. CDR1 is MDHEN, CDR2 SYDVKM, per germline. V lost 2 bases to trimming and J lost 4 bases, with 9 bases between them.

The chain joins TRBV9 to TRBJ2-4, with 11 positions matching TRBD1. This CDR3 is 17 amino acids long. Germline CDR1 and CDR2: SGDLS and YYNGEE. The ends lost 4 bases at V and 8 bases at J; junction bases unmatched: 14. This CDR3 is CASSPSGTGGLVDIQYF. In DNA form, the CDR3 reads TGTGCCAGCAGCCCTTCGGGGACAGGGGGACTGGTAGACATTCAGTACTTC.

The chain employs TRBV4-2 and TRBJ2-7, with D possibly matching TRBD2 (5 bases). V gave up 4 bases and J gave up 4 bases, with 20 bases separating them. The CDR3 spans 16 residues. Germline CDR1 and CDR2: LGHNA and YNFKEQ. In nucleotides, the CDR3 is TGTGCCAGCAGCCCCGCGGCGGGCATGGTACGATACGAGCAGTACTTC. Protein: CASSPAAGMVRYEQYF.

This clone came up once. CDR3 loop: CASRPPLDSFHEQYF. CDR3 nucleotides: TGTGCCAGCAGACCCCCCTTGGACAGTTTTCACGAGCAGTACTTC. The rearrangement links TRBV6-6 to TRBJ2-7; D perhaps matches TRBD1 (6 bases). CDR1 is MNHNY and CDR2 is SVGAGI in the germline V gene (reference sequence). CDR3 length equals 15 residues. V was clipped by 6 bases and J by 5 bases, with 20 bases between them.

V gene TRBV28 combines with J gene TRBJ1-3, with D possibly TRBD1 on 5 matching bases. V was trimmed by 6 bases and J by 4 bases, leaving 7 bases between them. The CDR3 sequence is 12 residues long. CDR1 and CDR2 (germline): MDHEN, SYDVKM. CDR3 amino acids: CASRTAGNTIYF. The CDR3 DNA reads TGTGCCAGCAGGACAGCAGGAAACACCATATATTTT.

This sequence joins TRBV30 and TRBJ2-7; the D is unclear. Trimming took 0 bases from V and 0 from J, leaving 9 bases between them. This CDR3 contains 14 residues. Per the germline V gene, CDR1 is GTSNPN and CDR2 is SVGIG (reference sequence). CDR3 amino acids: CAWSVAVNSYEQYF. In nucleotides, the CDR3 is TGTGCCTGGAGTGTGGCCGTTAACTCCTACGAGCAGTACTTC.

Worth noting for this clone: Other DNA sequences in this sample translate to the same CDR3. The V and J genes are TRBV18 and TRBJ2-5, with D maybe TRBD2 (5 bases). With 2 bases removed from V and 3 bases from J, the gap between germline ends came to 7 bases. CDR1 and CDR2 (germline): KGHSH, LQKENI. This CDR3 spans 13 amino acids. In DNA, the CDR3 is TGTGCCAGCTCACCAGGACTGGAAGAGACCCAGTACTTC. It translates to CASSPGLEETQYF.

The chain joins TRBV4-1 to TRBJ2-7; a weak D match, TRBD2 (6 bases). Per the germline V gene, CDR1 is MGHRA and CDR2 is YSYEKL. The CDR3 loop spans 14 amino acids. The ends were cut back, 1 base at V and 2 bases at J, with 9 bases in the middle. DNA for the CDR3: TGCGCCAGCAGCCAAGCCGGGGGTCCCTACGAGCAGTACTTC. Its translation is CASSQAGGPYEQYF.

V gene TRBV7-9 combines with J gene TRBJ1-4; D unclear. Looked up from germline, CDR1 is SEHNR and CDR2 is FQNEAQ (reference sequence). The CDR3 is made up of 14 amino acids. Trimming left V 3 bases short and J 0 bases short, with 5 bases between. CDR3 coding DNA: TGTGCCAGCAGCTTTCAGGCAACTAATGAAAAACTGTTTTTT. Translating it yields CASSFQATNEKLFF.

The rearrangement joins TRBV18 to TRBJ1-4, with D possibly matching TRBD1 (5 bases). CDR3 length: 15 amino acids. Trimming took 5 bases from V and 0 from J, leaving 10 bases between them. CDR1 and CDR2 (germline): KGHSH, LQKENI. CDR3: CASSLGRSTNEKLFF. As DNA, the CDR3 is TGTGCCAGCTCATTGGGGCGCTCAACTAATGAAAAACTGTTTTTT. Using reference TRBV18 and TRBJ1-4 for the parts outside the CDR3, the full variable domain is NAGVMQNPRHLVRRRGQEARLRCSPMKGHSHVYWYRQLPEEGLKFMVYLQKENIIDESGMPKERFSAEFPKEGPSILRIQQVVRGDSAAYFCASSLGRSTNEKLFFGSGTQLSVL.

The chain employs TRBV2 and TRBJ2-2; 9 positions match TRBD1. Germline CDR1 and CDR2: SNHLY and FYNNEI. J was trimmed by 7 bases and V by 6 bases; bases with no gene match: 3. This CDR3 region has 13 residues. The CDR3 spells CASRADRGGELFF. As DNA, the CDR3 is TGTGCCAGCAGGGCGGACAGGGGCGGGGAGCTGTTTTTT.

The J gene is TRBJ2-7, the V gene TRBV28, with D tentatively TRBD1 (6 bases). Germline values: CDR1 MDHEN, CDR2 SYDVKM. The CDR3 consists of 15 residues. V lost 6 bases to trimming and J lost 6 bases, with 21 bases between them. CDR3 sequence reads: CASRRDTAPSSEQYF. The CDR3 DNA reads as TGTGCCAGCAGGAGGGACACGGCGCCTTCAAGCGAGCAGTACTTC.

The chain recombines TRBV19 with TRBJ2-7; 9 bases are shared with TRBD1. Germline V gene lookup returns CDR1 LNHDA and CDR2 SQIVND (reference sequence). J gave up 0 bases and V 7 bases, and 7 bases lay outside the gene matches. The CDR3 runs 15 residues. CDR3 amino acids: CASTQGQGSSYEQYF. The CDR3 region has the DNA TGTGCCAGTACCCAAGGACAGGGGAGCTCCTACGAGCAGTACTTC.